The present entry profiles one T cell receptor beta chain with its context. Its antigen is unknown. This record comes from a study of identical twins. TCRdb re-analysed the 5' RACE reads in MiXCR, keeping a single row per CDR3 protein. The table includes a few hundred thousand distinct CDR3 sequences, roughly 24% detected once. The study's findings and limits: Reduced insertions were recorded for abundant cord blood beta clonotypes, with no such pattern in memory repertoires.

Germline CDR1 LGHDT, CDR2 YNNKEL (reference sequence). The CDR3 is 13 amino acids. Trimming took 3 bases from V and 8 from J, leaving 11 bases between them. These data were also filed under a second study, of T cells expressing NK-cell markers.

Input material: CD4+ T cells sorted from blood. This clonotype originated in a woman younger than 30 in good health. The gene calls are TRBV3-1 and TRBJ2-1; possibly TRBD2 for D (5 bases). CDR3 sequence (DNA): TGTGCCAGCAGCCACCGCTTTAGCGATGAGCAGTTCTTC. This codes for CASSHRFSDEQFF.